The 31 T cell receptor beta chains below come from one sample, sequenced in a study of Ad26.COV2.S vaccination and SARS-CoV-2 variants. Sequencing was performed with immunoSEQ multiplex PCR; in TCRdb, only in-frame clones are kept and a portion is missing. The table records around 240,000 clones, roughly 88% of them present only once. Sample treatment: around 19 received Ad26.COV2.S at low or high dose, single or two shots; roughly 5 received placebo; per-sample allocation not given. Specimens were obtained on day 63 following the first vaccine or placebo injection. The sample in question was peripheral blood, obtained in a trial of Ad26.COV2.S vaccine versus placebo. The origin of the receptors is a person aged 18 to 65 who received the Ad26.COV2.S COVID-19 vaccine or a placebo.

J is TRBJ2-5 and V is TRBV7-9; D call uncertain. Deletions cut 2 bases from V and 5 bases from J, with 3 bases between. The CDR3 covers 11 residues. CDR1 SEHNR and CDR2 FQNEAQ come from the germline V gene (reference sequence). DNA for the CDR3: TGTGCCAGCAGCTTAACGGAGACCCAGTACTTC. It specifies CASSLTETQYF.

The chain recombines TRBV4-3 with TRBJ1-4; possibly TRBD1 for D (6 bases). The CDR3 has 17 residues. Trimming pared 3 bases from V and 7 bases from J, leaving 21 bases between. Germline CDR1 is LGHNA and CDR2 is YSLEER. The CDR3 sequence: CASSQLHPGGRSEKLFF. The CDR3 DNA reads TGCGCCAGCAGCCAGTTACACCCGGGGGGGCGAAGTGAAAAACTGTTTTTT.

This chain connects TRBV27 to TRBJ1-2; TRBD1 might be the D (5 bases). The CDR3 has 15 residues. CDR1 MNHEY and CDR2 SMNVEV come from the germline V gene (reference sequence). V shed 0 bases and J shed 2 bases, with 10 bases lying between them. The CDR3 sequence is CASSLSGDLNYGYTF. DNA for the CDR3: TGTGCCAGCAGTTTATCAGGGGACCTAAACTATGGCTACACCTTC.

This CDR3 is CASSLGGTGLGTEAFF. The CDR3 coding sequence is TGTGCCAGCAGCTTGGGGGGGACAGGGCTAGGGACTGAAGCTTTCTTT. The chain uses TRBV5-4 and TRBJ1-1; 9 nucleotides align to TRBD1. V shed 0 bases, J shed 5 bases, and the junction held 8 bases outside the gene matches. Germline V lookup: CDR1 SGHNT, CDR2 YYREEE (reference sequence). The CDR3 runs to 16 residues.

Regarding this clone: The same CDR3 is also encoded by other DNA sequences in this sample. The V and J genes are TRBV27 and TRBJ1-2; a weak D match, TRBD1 (5 bases). This CDR3 is 14 amino acids long. From germline, CDR1 is MNHEY and CDR2 SMNVEV (reference sequence). Trimming shortened V by 2 bases and J by 1 base, and 8 bases separated the two germline ends. The CDR3 region has the DNA TGTGCCAGCAGTTTAGGTCAGGGTAACTATGGCTACACCTTC. Encoded protein: CASSLGQGNYGYTF.

The chain joins TRBV11-2 to TRBJ1-6; D is undetermined. Looked up from germline, CDR1 is SGHAT and CDR2 is FQNNGV. CDR3 length equals 15 residues. The ends were cut back, 0 bases at V and 7 bases at J, with 10 bases in the middle. The CDR3 region has the DNA TGTGCCAGCAGCTTAGATTGGCGGGGAAATTCACCCCTCCACTTT. The encoded protein is CASSLDWRGNSPLHF.

The chain recombines TRBV7-2 with TRBJ2-7; 8 bases map to TRBD1. The germline CDR1 and CDR2 sequences are SGHTA and FQGNSA. With 5 bases clipped from V and 3 bases from J, the junction kept 9 bases outside the gene matches. The CDR3 runs 15 residues. CDR3 nucleotide sequence: TGTGCCAGCAGCACCGGGACAGGCACCTACTACGAGCAGTACTTC. It codes for CASSTGTGTYYEQYF.

This chain joins TRBV19 and TRBJ1-6; D may be TRBD1 (6 bases). The germline CDR1 and CDR2 sequences are LNHDA and SQIVND (reference sequence). V shed 5 bases and J shed 2 bases, with 10 bases lying between them. The CDR3 runs to 15 residues. The CDR3 DNA sequence: TGTGCCAGTAGTCTGCCAGGGGCCTATAATTCACCCCTCCACTTT. It specifies CASSLPGAYNSPLHF. Combining the CDR3 with reference TRBV19 and TRBJ1-6 gives the whole variable domain DGGITQSPKYLFRKEGQNVTLSCEQNLNHDAMYWYRQDPGQGLRLIYYSQIVNDFQKGDIAEGYSVSREKKESFPLTVTSAQKNPTAFYLCASSLPGAYNSPLHFGNGTRLTVT.

This chain connects TRBV11-2 to TRBJ1-4; 8 bases match TRBD1. CDR1 SGHAT and CDR2 FQNNGV come from the germline V gene. The CDR3 totals 14 residues. The V segment lost 8 bases and the J segment 7 bases; nucleotides outside the gene matches: 9. The CDR3, as DNA: TGTGCCAGCGGGAGAGACAGGGGAGGTGAAAAACTGTTTTTT. It is translated as CASGRDRGGEKLFF.

J is TRBJ2-5 and V is TRBV9; 10 bases agree with TRBD2. CDR3 length: 17 amino acids. Germline V gene sequence: CDR1 SGDLS, CDR2 YYNGEE. Germline trimming cut 0 bases from V and 5 bases from J; bases unmatched to any gene: 10. The CDR3 coding sequence is TGTGCCAGCAGCGTAGGGCTAGCGGGGGCCCGGGGGGAGACCCAGTACTTC. Translated: CASSVGLAGARGETQYF.

This chain joins TRBV6-6 and TRBJ2-7; the match to TRBD2 covers 9 bases. This CDR3 region has 15 residues. Germline-derived CDR1 and CDR2 are MNHNY and SVGAGI (reference sequence). Trimming took 2 bases from V and 0 from J; bases not matched to a gene: 2. The CDR3 nucleotides read TGTGCCAGCAGTTACGGAGCGGGAGGCTCCTACGAGCAGTACTTC. Its translation is CASSYGAGGSYEQYF.

This sequence joins TRBV6-4 and TRBJ2-7; the match to TRBD1 covers 8 bases. This CDR3 comprises 15 residues. V lost 3 bases and J lost 2; bases outside the gene matches: 6. CDR1 is MRHNA and CDR2 is SNTAGT in the germline V gene. The CDR3 nucleotides are TGTGCCAGCAGTGAATCCGGACAGGGACCCTACGAGCAGTACTTC. Amino acids: CASSESGQGPYEQYF.

The gene calls are TRBV4-2 and TRBJ2-1, with D maybe TRBD2 (7 bases). Germline CDR1 reads LGHNA; CDR2 reads YNFKEQ. The V and J ends lost 1 base and 0 bases respectively, with 10 bases between them. The CDR3 covers 16 residues. CDR3 loop: CASSQVGGRSYNEQFF. DNA for the CDR3: TGTGCCAGCAGCCAAGTGGGGGGGCGCTCCTACAATGAGCAGTTCTTC.

This clone was seen only a few times. The rearrangement links TRBV30 to TRBJ2-7, with 7 nucleotides matching TRBD1. J was trimmed by 1 base and V by 1 base; bases with no gene match: 4. This CDR3 comprises 14 residues. Germline lookup yields CDR1 GTSNPN and CDR2 SVGIG (reference sequence). The CDR3 DNA follows: TGTGCCTGGAGTGGAGGGGGCCAATCCTACGAGCAGTACTTC. Translated, it gives CAWSGGGQSYEQYF.

The chain combines TRBV11-2 with TRBJ2-7; 10 nucleotides align to TRBD1. J was trimmed by 2 bases and V by 5 bases; bases with no gene match: 9. The CDR3 is 16 residues long. Germline V gene lookup returns CDR1 SGHAT and CDR2 FQNNGV. CDR3 sequence: CASSPLTGQGPYEQYF. The DNA for the CDR3 is TGTGCCAGCAGCCCCCTTACGGGACAGGGGCCCTACGAGCAGTACTTC.

This rearrangement joins TRBV2 to TRBJ1-3, with D unresolved. CDR3 length equals 15 residues. Trimming left V 9 bases short and J 0 bases short, with 15 bases between. Germline CDR1 is SNHLY and CDR2 is FYNNEI. The CDR3 DNA follows: TGTGCCAGAGCGGTGGAGACCCCCTCTGGAAACACCATATATTTT. Encoded protein: CARAVETPSGNTIYF.

This chain joins TRBV4-2 and TRBJ1-5, with TRBD1 matching over 7 bases. The CDR3 runs 15 residues. Germline CDR1 reads LGHNA; CDR2 reads YNFKEQ. The trim removed 4 bases at V and 1 base at J, leaving 4 bases unmatched. The CDR3 DNA reads as TGTGCCAGCAGCCCCCAGGGGGGGAGCAATCAGCCCCAGCATTTT. It specifies CASSPQGGSNQPQHF.

The chain is built from TRBV2 and TRBJ1-1, with D perhaps TRBD1 (5 bases). CDR1 and CDR2 from the germline V gene are SNHLY and FYNNEI. Trimming pared 5 bases from V and 5 bases from J, leaving 12 bases between. CDR3 length: 13 residues. CDR3 nucleotides: TGTGCCAGCAGTAGGGGCCTAAGAACTGAAGCTTTCTTT. It translates to CASSRGLRTEAFF.

The chain links TRBV12-5 to TRBJ2-3; D call uncertain. V was pared by 6 bases and J by 5 bases, with 15 bases between. This CDR3 is 14 amino acids long. CDR1 and CDR2 (germline): LGHNT, FRNRAP. CDR3: CASGSDPGEDTQYF. CDR3 DNA sequence: TGTGCTAGTGGGTCCGACCCCGGTGAAGATACGCAGTATTTT.

The chain carries TRBV2 and TRBJ2-2; TRBD1 is a possible D gene (6 bases). V lost 1 base to trimming and J lost 3 bases, with 9 bases between them. The CDR3 has 15 amino acids. Germline V gene sequence: CDR1 SNHLY, CDR2 FYNNEI. This chain's CDR3 is CASSEGQGYTGELFF. CDR3 DNA sequence: TGTGCCAGCAGTGAAGGGCAGGGGTACACCGGGGAGCTGTTTTTT.

The chain is built from TRBV7-2 and TRBJ1-2, with D possibly TRBD1 on 6 matching bases. The germline V gene has CDR1 SGHTA and CDR2 FQGNSA. Between the trimmed V and J ends, which lost 5 bases and 7 bases, there was a span of 17 bases. CDR3 length equals 14 residues. DNA for the CDR3: TGTGCCAGCAGCCCACAGGGTAAGGAGACTGGCTACACCTTC. This encodes CASSPQGKETGYTF.

The V and J genes are TRBV28 and TRBJ2-1, with D possibly matching TRBD2 (6 bases). Germline CDR1 and CDR2: MDHEN and SYDVKM. The CDR3 has 13 residues. The V gene lost 3 bases and the J gene lost 7 bases, with 10 bases spanning the gap. The chain's CDR3 is CASSFSLANEQFF. As DNA, the CDR3 is TGTGCCAGCAGTTTTTCTCTAGCGAATGAGCAGTTCTTC.

This sequence joins TRBV9 and TRBJ1-1, with D perhaps TRBD1 (5 bases). CDR3 length: 15 amino acids. V was cut by 0 bases and J by 4 bases, with 13 bases left in between. The germline gives CDR1 SGDLS, CDR2 YYNGEE. The CDR3 nucleotides read TGTGCCAGCAGCGTAGGAGGGACGGGTGGCACTGAAGCTTTCTTT. Its translation: CASSVGGTGGTEAFF.

This clone was counted between two and nine times. The gene calls are TRBV6-1 and TRBJ1-6; maybe TRBD1 (5 bases). In germline, CDR1 is MNHNS, CDR2 SASEGT. This CDR3 has 12 residues. V was clipped by 8 bases and J by 10 bases, with 12 bases between them. CDR3 amino acids: CASVAGDSPLHF. CDR3 nucleotides: TGTGCCAGCGTTGCCGGGGACTCACCCCTCCACTTT.

This sequence joins TRBV27 and TRBJ2-7; 9 bases are a match to TRBD2. This CDR3 region has 15 residues. Per germline, CDR1 MNHEY and CDR2 SMNVEV (reference sequence). After removal of 4 bases from V and 0 bases from J, the junction contained 4 bases not matched to a gene. The CDR3 protein is CASSSLAGDSYEQYF. The CDR3 DNA reads as TGTGCCAGCAGTTCCTTAGCGGGGGACTCCTACGAGCAGTACTTC.

The chain combines TRBV6-5 with TRBJ2-1; D unclear. Germline CDR1 MNHEY, CDR2 SVGAGI. This CDR3 has 11 residues. The CDR3 region has the DNA TGTGCAACTGAAGGAAGCAATGAGCAGTTCTTC. Translating it yields CATEGSNEQFF.

The genes are TRBV6-6 and TRBJ2-7; 7 nucleotides agree with TRBD2. Looked up from germline, CDR1 is MNHNY and CDR2 is SVGAGI (reference sequence). This CDR3 has 15 residues. V gave up 4 bases and J gave up 2 bases; unmatched junction bases: 8. Here the CDR3 DNA reads TGTGCCAGCAGTTGGGAGATGGGGACTACCTACGAGCAGTACTTC. Its translation is CASSWEMGTTYEQYF.

This chain joins TRBV7-9 and TRBJ2-5; a weak D match, TRBD1 (6 bases). Germline CDR1 SEHNR, CDR2 FQNEAQ (reference sequence). This CDR3 has 15 amino acids. V lost 3 bases and J 4 bases, leaving 15 bases between the germline ends. The CDR3 loop reads CASSFSNSRGETQYF. The CDR3 DNA reads TGTGCCAGCAGCTTCTCTAACTCCAGGGGAGAGACCCAGTACTTC.

V usage is TRBV5-4 and J usage is TRBJ1-1, with unresolved D. Trimming shortened V by 5 bases and J by 2 bases, and 7 bases separated the two germline ends. Germline CDR1 is SGHNT and CDR2 is YYREEE (reference sequence). CDR3 length equals 12 residues. CDR3 coding DNA: TGTGCCAGCAGTCTCTCCAACACTGAAGCTTTCTTT. It encodes CASSLSNTEAFF.

The rearrangement links TRBV28 to TRBJ2-7, with TRBD2 matching 11 bases. J was trimmed by 3 bases and V by 5 bases; bases with no gene match: 3. From germline, CDR1 is MDHEN and CDR2 SYDVKM. The CDR3 consists of 14 residues. The CDR3 bases are TGTGCCAGCAGTGGGACTAGCGGATTCTACGAGCAGTACTTC. Amino acid sequence: CASSGTSGFYEQYF.

The gene calls are TRBV6-2 or TRBV6-3 and TRBJ2-3, with 10 bases matching TRBD2. CDR1 and CDR2 (germline): MNHEY, SVGEGT. This CDR3 contains 16 residues. J lost 3 bases, V lost 2 bases, and 5 bases had no gene match. The CDR3, as DNA: TGTGCCAGCAGTTACCCTCTTAGCGGGAGGACAGATACGCAGTATTTT. Amino acid sequence: CASSYPLSGRTDTQYF.